This T cell receptor beta chain stems from a study of early stage breast cancer tumors. Looking at the study overall: Average read coverage per sample was 9 to 10-fold.

A few counts support this clone. The repertoire was sequenced with immunoSEQ multiplex PCR; TCRdb's copy has only in-frame clones and lacks some. The repertoire holds some 35,000 clones, 74% seen once, with under 7% in the top ten. The CDR3 is 15 residues long. The germline CDR1 and CDR2 sequences are KGHSH and LQKENI. With 0 bases clipped from V and 2 bases from J, the junction kept 4 bases outside the gene matches. The chain carries TRBV18 and TRBJ2-7; TRBD2 agrees at 7 bases. The receptor was isolated from a person aged 55-75 years with breast cancer. The sample was blood. The CDR3 DNA reads TGTGCCAGCTCACCACCAACAGGACTAGCCTACGAGCAGTACTTC. Its protein product is CASSPPTGLAYEQYF.